A selection of T cell receptor beta chains follows, all from one sample in a study of blood T cell repertoires in COVID-19. Only in-frame clones appear in the TCRdb table, and some are missing; sequencing was by immunoSEQ multiplex PCR. The sample carries tens of thousands of clones, around 90% recorded once. Sequenced: peripheral blood. All receptors come from a human donor in a cohort sampled during active COVID-19. Both conserved end residues are part of each CDR3. A D gene is named only where the DNA matches it firmly. Only part of the rows carry a size: once, few, many, or a class if the clone is expanded.

TRBD2	TRBV2	.	TRBJ2-3	CASSVGLAGGQDTQYF	TGTGCCAGCAGTGTGGGACTAGCGGGAGGGCAAGATACGCAGTATTTT
TRBD2	TRBV7-2	.	TRBJ2-3	CASSLVLAGGPDTQYF	TGTGCCAGCAGCTTAGTACTAGCGGGGGGTCCCGATACGCAGTATTTT
.	TRBV5-1	.	TRBJ2-2	CASSLGGARGTGELFF	TGCGCCAGCAGCTTGGGCGGAGCCCGGGGCACCGGGGAGCTGTTTTTT
.	TRBV5-8	.	TRBJ1-2	CASSPTGRPGYTF	TGTGCCAGCAGCCCAACAGGGCGTCCGGGCTACACCTTC
.	TRBV21-1	.	TRBJ2-2	CASSKLALRNYTGELFF	TGTGCCAGCAGCAAACTAGCGCTCAGGAACTACACCGGGGAGCTGTTTTTT
TRBD1	TRBV19	.	TRBJ1-5	CATHRGHNQPQHF	TGTGCCACCCACAGGGGTCACAATCAGCCCCAGCATTTT
TRBD2	TRBV19	.	TRBJ2-7	CASSGLAGGPGPHEQYF	TGTGCCAGTAGTGGGCTAGCGGGAGGGCCTGGCCCCCACGAGCAGTACTTC
.	TRBV3-1/TRBV3-2	.	TRBJ2-3	CASSRNQIGSSPDTQYF	TGTGCCAGCAGCCGCAACCAAATTGGTAGCTCCCCAGATACGCAGTATTTT
.	TRBV5-1	.	TRBJ1-2	CASSPGGGDGYTF	TGCGCCAGCAGCCCCGGAGGAGGTGATGGCTACACCTTC
.	TRBV5-1	once	TRBJ1-1	CASSWEGHTNTEAFF	TGCGCCAGCAGCTGGGAAGGACACACGAACACTGAAGCTTTCTTT
.	TRBV10-2	.	TRBJ2-7	CASSEPVGAGEQYF	TGCGCCAGCAGTGAGCCAGTGGGGGCAGGGGAGCAGTACTTC
TRBD2	TRBV5-4	few	TRBJ2-7	CASSLLAGNNYEQYF	TGTGCCAGCAGCTTGTTAGCGGGGAATAACTACGAGCAGTACTTC
.	TRBV2	few	TRBJ2-2	CASGISSTGTGELFF	TGTGCCAGCGGCATCTCCTCGACTGGCACCGGGGAGCTGTTTTTT
TRBD2	TRBV4-1	.	TRBJ2-3	CASSQPAGGGTDTQYF	TGCGCCAGCAGCCAACCAGCGGGGGGCGGGACAGATACGCAGTATTTT
.	TRBV5-1	.	TRBJ1-1	CASSWTAGVAEAFF	TGCGCCAGCAGCTGGACCGCAGGGGTGGCTGAAGCTTTCTTT
TRBD1	TRBV11-2	.	TRBJ2-3	CASSSEAPSWTGGATDTQYF	TGTGCCAGCAGCTCAGAAGCCCCTTCCTGGACAGGGGGCGCGACAGATACGCAGTATTTT